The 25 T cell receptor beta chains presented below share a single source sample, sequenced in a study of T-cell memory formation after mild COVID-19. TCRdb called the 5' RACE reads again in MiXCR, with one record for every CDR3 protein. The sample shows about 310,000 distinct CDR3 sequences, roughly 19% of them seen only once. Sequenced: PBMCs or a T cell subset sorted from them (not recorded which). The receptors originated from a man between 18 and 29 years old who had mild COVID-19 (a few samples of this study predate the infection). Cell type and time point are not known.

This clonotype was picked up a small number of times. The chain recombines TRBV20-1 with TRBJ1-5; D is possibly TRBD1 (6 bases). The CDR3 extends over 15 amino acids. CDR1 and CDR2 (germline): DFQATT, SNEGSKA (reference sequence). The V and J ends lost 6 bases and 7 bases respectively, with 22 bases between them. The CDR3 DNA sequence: TGCAGTGCACCATCTGGGGACATTGGGTACCAGCCCCAGCATTTT. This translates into CSAPSGDIGYQPQHF.

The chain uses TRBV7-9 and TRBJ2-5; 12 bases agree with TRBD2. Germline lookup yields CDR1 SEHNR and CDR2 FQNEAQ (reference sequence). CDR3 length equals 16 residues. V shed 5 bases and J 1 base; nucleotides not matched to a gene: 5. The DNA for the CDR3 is TGTGCCAGCAGCCAGGGGACTAGCGGGCGCCAAGAGACCCAGTACTTC. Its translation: CASSQGTSGRQETQYF.

The CDR3, as DNA: TGTGCCAGCAGTTACGACAGGGCCTCTAACTATGGCTACACCTTC. Its protein product is CASSYDRASNYGYTF. The V and J genes are TRBV6-6 and TRBJ1-2; 7 nucleotides align to TRBD1. The trim removed 2 bases at V and 0 bases at J, leaving 3 bases unmatched. The CDR3 has 15 amino acids. Germline V gene data show CDR1 as MNHNY and CDR2 as SVGAGI (reference sequence).

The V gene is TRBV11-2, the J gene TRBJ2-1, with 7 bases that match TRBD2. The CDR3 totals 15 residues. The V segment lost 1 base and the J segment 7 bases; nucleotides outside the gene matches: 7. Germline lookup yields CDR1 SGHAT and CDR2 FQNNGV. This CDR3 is CASSLGYEGGNEQFF. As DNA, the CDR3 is TGTGCCAGCAGCTTAGGGTATGAGGGAGGGAATGAGCAGTTCTTC.

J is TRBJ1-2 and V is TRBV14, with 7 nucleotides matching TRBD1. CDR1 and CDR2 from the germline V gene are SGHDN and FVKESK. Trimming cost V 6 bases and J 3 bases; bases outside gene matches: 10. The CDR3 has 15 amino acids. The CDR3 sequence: CASRQLSGGDYGYTF. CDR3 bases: TGTGCCAGCAGACAACTCTCAGGGGGGGACTATGGCTACACCTTC.

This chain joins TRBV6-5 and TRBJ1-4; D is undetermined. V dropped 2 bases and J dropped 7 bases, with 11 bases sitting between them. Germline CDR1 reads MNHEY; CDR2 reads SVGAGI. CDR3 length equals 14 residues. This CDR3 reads CASSYKLASEKLFF. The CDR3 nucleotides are TGTGCCAGCAGTTACAAGTTGGCGTCTGAAAAACTGTTTTTT.

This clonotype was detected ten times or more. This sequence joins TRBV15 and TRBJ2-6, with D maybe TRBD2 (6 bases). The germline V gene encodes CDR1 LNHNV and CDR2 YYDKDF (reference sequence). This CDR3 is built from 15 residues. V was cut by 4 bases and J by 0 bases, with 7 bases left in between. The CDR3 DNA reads TGTGCCACCAGCATGGGACTCTCTGGGGCCAACGTCCTGACTTTC. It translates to CATSMGLSGANVLTF.

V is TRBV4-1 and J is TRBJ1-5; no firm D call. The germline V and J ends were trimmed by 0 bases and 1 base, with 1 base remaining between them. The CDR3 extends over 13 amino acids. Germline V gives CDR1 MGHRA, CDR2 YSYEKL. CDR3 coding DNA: TGCGCCAGCAGCCAAGAAAGCAATCAGCCCCAGCATTTT. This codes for CASSQESNQPQHF.

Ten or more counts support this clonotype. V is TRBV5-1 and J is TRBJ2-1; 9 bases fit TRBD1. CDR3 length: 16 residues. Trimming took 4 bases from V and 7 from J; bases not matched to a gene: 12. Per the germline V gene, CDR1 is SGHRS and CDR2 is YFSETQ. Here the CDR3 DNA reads TGCGCCAGCAGCCCCCGTCCGGGACAGGGCTCGAATGAGCAGTTCTTC. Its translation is CASSPRPGQGSNEQFF.

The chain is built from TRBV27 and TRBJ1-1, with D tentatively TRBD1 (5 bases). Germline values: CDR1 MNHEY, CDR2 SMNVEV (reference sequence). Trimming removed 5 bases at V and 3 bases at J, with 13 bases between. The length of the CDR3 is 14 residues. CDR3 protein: CASSEGYGDTEAFF. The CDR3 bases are TGTGCCAGCAGTGAGGGGTATGGTGACACTGAAGCTTTCTTT.

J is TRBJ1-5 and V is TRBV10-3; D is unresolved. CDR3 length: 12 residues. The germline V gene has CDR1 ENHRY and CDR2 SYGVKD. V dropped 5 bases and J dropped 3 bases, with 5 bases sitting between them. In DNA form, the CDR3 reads TGTGCCATCAGTCCGAACAATCAGCCCCAGCATTTT. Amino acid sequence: CAISPNNQPQHF.

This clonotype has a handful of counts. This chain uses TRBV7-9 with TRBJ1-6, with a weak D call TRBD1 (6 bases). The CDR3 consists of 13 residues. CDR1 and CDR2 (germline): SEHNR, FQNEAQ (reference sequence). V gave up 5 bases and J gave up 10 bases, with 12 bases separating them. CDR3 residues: CASSQGQLSPLHF. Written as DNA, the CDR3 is TGTGCCAGCAGCCAAGGACAGTTGTCACCCCTCCACTTT.

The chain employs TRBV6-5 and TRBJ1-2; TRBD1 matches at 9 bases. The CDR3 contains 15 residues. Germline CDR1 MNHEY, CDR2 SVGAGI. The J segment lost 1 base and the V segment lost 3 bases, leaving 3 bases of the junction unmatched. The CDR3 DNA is TGTGCCAGCAGTTATGGGGACAGGGTTAACTATGGCTACACCTTC. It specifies CASSYGDRVNYGYTF.

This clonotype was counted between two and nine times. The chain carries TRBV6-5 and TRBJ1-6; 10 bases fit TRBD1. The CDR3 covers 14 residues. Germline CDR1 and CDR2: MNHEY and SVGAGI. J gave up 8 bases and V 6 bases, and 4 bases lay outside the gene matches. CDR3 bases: TGTGCCAGCAGCCGGACAGGGGGAGATTCACCCCTCCACTTT. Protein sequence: CASSRTGGDSPLHF.

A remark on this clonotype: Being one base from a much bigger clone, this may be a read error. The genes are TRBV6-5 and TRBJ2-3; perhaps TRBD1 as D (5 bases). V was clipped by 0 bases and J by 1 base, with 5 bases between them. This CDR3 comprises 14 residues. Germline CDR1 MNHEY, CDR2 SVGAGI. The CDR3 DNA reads TGTGCCAGCAGTTACTCGGGGCGCACAGATACGCAGTATTTT. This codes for CASSYSGRTDTQYF.

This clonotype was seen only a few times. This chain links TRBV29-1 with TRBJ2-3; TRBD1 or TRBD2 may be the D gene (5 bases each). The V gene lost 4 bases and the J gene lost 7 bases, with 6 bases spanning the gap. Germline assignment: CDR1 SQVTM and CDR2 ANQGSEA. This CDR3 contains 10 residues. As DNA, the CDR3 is TGCAGCGTTGGGGGGAATACGCAGTATTTT. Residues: CSVGGNTQYF.

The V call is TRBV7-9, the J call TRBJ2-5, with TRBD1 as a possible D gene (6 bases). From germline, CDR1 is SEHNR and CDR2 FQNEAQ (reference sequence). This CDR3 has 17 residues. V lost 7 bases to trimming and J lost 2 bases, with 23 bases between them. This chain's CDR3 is CASNHRLVGAGQETQYF. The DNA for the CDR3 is TGTGCCAGCAACCACCGCCTCGTGGGGGCCGGGCAAGAGACCCAGTACTTC. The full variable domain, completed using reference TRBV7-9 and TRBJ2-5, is DTGVSQNPRHKITKRGQNVTFRCDPISEHNRLYWYRQTLGQGPEFLTYFQNEAQLEKSRLLSDRFSAERPKGSFSTLEIQRTEQGDSAMYLCASNHRLVGAGQETQYFGPGTRLLVL.

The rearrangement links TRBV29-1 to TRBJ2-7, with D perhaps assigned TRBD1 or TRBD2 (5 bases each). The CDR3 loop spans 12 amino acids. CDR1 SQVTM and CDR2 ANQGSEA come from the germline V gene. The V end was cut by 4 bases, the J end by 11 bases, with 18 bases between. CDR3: CSVAGDGREKYF. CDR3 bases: TGCAGCGTTGCCGGGGACGGCAGGGAAAAGTACTTC.

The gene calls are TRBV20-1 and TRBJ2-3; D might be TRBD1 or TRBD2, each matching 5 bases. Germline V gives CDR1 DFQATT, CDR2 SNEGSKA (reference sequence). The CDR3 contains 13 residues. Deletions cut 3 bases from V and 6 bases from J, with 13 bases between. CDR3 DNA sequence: TGCAGTGCTAGCGGGGCGAACTGGGATACGCAGTATTTT. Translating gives CSASGANWDTQYF.

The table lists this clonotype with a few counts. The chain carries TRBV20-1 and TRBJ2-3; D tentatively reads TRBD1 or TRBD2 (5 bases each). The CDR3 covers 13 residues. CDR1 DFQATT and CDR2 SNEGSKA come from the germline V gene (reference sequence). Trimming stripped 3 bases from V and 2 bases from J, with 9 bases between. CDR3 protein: CSASDGATDTQYF. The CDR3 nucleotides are TGCAGTGCTAGTGACGGGGCCACAGATACGCAGTATTTT.

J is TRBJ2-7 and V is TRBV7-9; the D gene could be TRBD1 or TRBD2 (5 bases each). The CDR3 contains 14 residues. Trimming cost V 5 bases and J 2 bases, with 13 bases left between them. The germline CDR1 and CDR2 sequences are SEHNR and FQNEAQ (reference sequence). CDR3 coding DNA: TGTGCCAGCAGCGTAACGGGACCGCCCTACGAGCAGTACTTC. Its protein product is CASSVTGPPYEQYF.

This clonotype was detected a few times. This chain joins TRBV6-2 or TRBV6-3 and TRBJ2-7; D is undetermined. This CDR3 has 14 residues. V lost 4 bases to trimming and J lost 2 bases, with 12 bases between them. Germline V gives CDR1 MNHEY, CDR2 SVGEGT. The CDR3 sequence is CASSSYMVPYEQYV. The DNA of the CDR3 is TGTGCCAGCAGTTCATACATGGTTCCCTACGAGCAGTACGTC.

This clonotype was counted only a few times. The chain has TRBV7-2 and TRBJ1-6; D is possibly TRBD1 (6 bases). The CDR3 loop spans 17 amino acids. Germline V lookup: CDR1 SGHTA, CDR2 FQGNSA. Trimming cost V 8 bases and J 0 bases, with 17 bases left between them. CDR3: CASGPWGASSYNSPLHF. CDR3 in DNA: TGTGCCAGCGGACCGTGGGGGGCGAGCTCCTATAATTCACCCCTCCACTTT.

The CDR3: CSVEGVGGTYEQYF. CDR3 sequence (DNA): TGCAGCGTTGAAGGGGTAGGGGGGACCTACGAGCAGTACTTC. This rearrangement joins TRBV29-1 to TRBJ2-7, with D possibly being TRBD1 or TRBD2 (6 bases each). The V gene lost 1 base and the J gene lost 2 bases, with 12 bases spanning the gap. CDR1 is SQVTM and CDR2 is ANQGSEA in the germline V gene. The CDR3 length is 14 residues.

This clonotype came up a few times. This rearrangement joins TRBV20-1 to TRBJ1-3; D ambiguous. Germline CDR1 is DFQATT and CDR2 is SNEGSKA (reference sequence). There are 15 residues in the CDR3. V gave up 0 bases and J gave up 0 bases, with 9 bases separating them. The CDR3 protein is CSARDRVFSGNTIYF. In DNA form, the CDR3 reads TGCAGTGCTAGAGATAGGGTATTCTCTGGAAACACCATATATTTT.